This TCR beta chain was identified during a study of OX40 agonist ivuxolimab in advanced cancers. The overall study: The study reported partial responses in three patients: one hepatocellular carcinoma, two cutaneous melanoma.

This CDR3 is built from 15 residues. Germline CDR1 is MNHEY and CDR2 is SVGAGI. The ends lost 0 bases at V and 4 bases at J; junction bases unmatched: 0. Data came from immunoSEQ multiplex PCR; TCRdb stores just in-frame clones and leaves some out. The sample has 10,000 to 15,000 clones; around 83% are singletons. The source material was CD4+ or CD8+ T cells sorted from blood, sampled in a trial of the OX40 agonist ivuxolimab. This chain links TRBV6-5 with TRBJ1-5; 10 bases are shared with TRBD1. The sequence was obtained from an adult with an advanced solid tumor such as melanoma, head and neck, liver or kidney cancer. The CDR3 here is CASSYSGQGNQPQHF. The CDR3 DNA follows: TGTGCCAGCAGTTACTCGGGACAGGGGAATCAGCCCCAGCATTTT.